Following are 14 T cell receptor beta chains from one sample sequenced in a study of memory CD4+ T cells and cytomegalovirus serostatus. Single viable CD3+CD4+CD8-CD45RO+ cells were sorted as the memory CD4+ T cells. Assay: immunoSEQ multiplex PCR; the TCRdb copy retains only in-frame clones and omits some. The table has approximately 88,000 clones, around 80% seen once. Sequenced: memory CD4+ T cells from blood. Source of these receptors: an adult in good health and CMV-seropositive.

This clone was counted a few times. CDR3 sequence (DNA): TGTGCCAGCAGCCAAGTAACCAGCGGCAATGAGCAGTTCTTC. Amino acid sequence: CASSQVTSGNEQFF. J is TRBJ2-1 and V is TRBV4-2, with D possibly matching TRBD2 (5 bases). V dropped 1 base and J dropped 6 bases, with 10 bases sitting between them. CDR3 size: 14 residues. CDR1 and CDR2 from the germline V gene are LGHNA and YNFKEQ.

CDR3 protein: CASSPSDRTNYGYTF. CDR3 nucleotide sequence: TGTGCCAGCAGCCCTTCGGACAGAACTAACTATGGCTACACCTTC. This sequence joins TRBV27 and TRBJ1-2; possible D gene TRBD1, 6 bases. The CDR3 extends over 15 amino acids. The V gene's germline CDR1 is MNHEY and CDR2 SMNVEV (reference sequence). Deletions cut 6 bases from V and 0 bases from J, with 14 bases between.

The chain combines TRBV27 with TRBJ1-1, with D maybe TRBD1 (5 bases). The CDR3 runs to 19 residues. CDR1 and CDR2 (germline): MNHEY, SMNVEV (reference sequence). V was trimmed by 2 bases and J by 2 bases, leaving 24 bases between them. CDR3 coding DNA: TGTGCCAGCAGTTTAATTTCCGGGGCTGGGGCCCGGGGTAACACTGAAGCTTTCTTT. As protein: CASSLISGAGARGNTEAFF.

Here the CDR3 reads CASSLAQGSNTEAFF. CDR3 coding DNA: TGTGCCAGCAGCTTGGCACAGGGTTCGAACACTGAAGCTTTCTTT. The chain combines TRBV5-4 with TRBJ1-1; possible D gene TRBD1, 6 bases. Trimming shortened V by 0 bases and J by 1 base, and 10 bases separated the two germline ends. The germline V gene encodes CDR1 SGHNT and CDR2 YYREEE (reference sequence). The CDR3 is 15 residues long. The whole variable domain, remainder taken from reference TRBV5-4 and TRBJ1-1, is ETGVTQSPTHLIKTRGQQVTLRCSSQSGHNTVSWYQQALGQGPQFIFQYYREEENGRGNFPPRFSGLQFPNYSSELNVNALELDDSALYLCASSLAQGSNTEAFFGQGTRLTVV.

The chain links TRBV5-4 to TRBJ2-1; 7 positions match TRBD2. Germline V gene sequence: CDR1 SGHNT, CDR2 YYREEE (reference sequence). The CDR3 totals 16 residues. Trimming removed 4 bases from V and 4 bases from J; junction bases left unmatched: 11. CDR3 in amino acids: CASSQETGGTYNEQFF. The DNA of the CDR3 is TGTGCCAGCAGCCAAGAGACGGGAGGAACGTACAATGAGCAGTTCTTC. Combining the CDR3 with reference TRBV5-4 and TRBJ2-1 gives the whole variable domain ETGVTQSPTHLIKTRGQQVTLRCSSQSGHNTVSWYQQALGQGPQFIFQYYREEENGRGNFPPRFSGLQFPNYSSELNVNALELDDSALYLCASSQETGGTYNEQFFGPGTRLTVL.

The chain combines TRBV15 with TRBJ2-7; 8 bases are shared with TRBD1. The CDR3 totals 14 residues. V dropped 4 bases and J dropped 2; count of bases not matched to a gene: 4. Germline values: CDR1 LNHNV, CDR2 YYDKDF (reference sequence). The CDR3, as DNA: TGTGCCACCAGCAAGGACAGGGCGACCTACGAGCAGTACTTC. Residues: CATSKDRATYEQYF.

The chain carries TRBV5-1 and TRBJ2-7; the D gene is possibly TRBD1 (6 bases). The V gene's germline CDR1 is SGHRS and CDR2 YFSETQ. The CDR3 sequence is 16 residues long. Trimming stripped 4 bases from V and 0 bases from J, with 17 bases between. The CDR3 reads CASSPWTALSSYEQYF. The DNA of the CDR3 is TGCGCCAGCAGCCCCTGGACAGCCCTGAGCTCCTACGAGCAGTACTTC.

V is TRBV4-2 and J is TRBJ1-3; D is unresolved. Germline V gives CDR1 LGHNA, CDR2 YNFKEQ. The V gene lost 0 bases and the J gene lost 0 bases, with 9 bases spanning the gap. The CDR3 has 16 residues. In DNA, the CDR3 is TGTGCCAGCAGCCAAGAAATCACAGTCTCTGGAAACACCATATATTTT. Protein: CASSQEITVSGNTIYF.

The gene calls are TRBV7-3 and TRBJ1-1; D gene ambiguous. CDR3 length equals 12 residues. Trimming pared 1 base from V and 7 bases from J, leaving 7 bases between. The germline V gene has CDR1 SGHTA and CDR2 FQGTGA. The CDR3 here is CASSLIPGEAFF. The CDR3 DNA is TGTGCCAGCAGCTTAATACCAGGTGAAGCTTTCTTT. The whole variable domain, remainder taken from reference TRBV7-3 and TRBJ1-1, is GAGVSQTPSNKVTEKGKYVELRCDPISGHTALYWYRQSLGQGPEFLIYFQGTGAADDSGLPNDRFFAVRPEGSVSTLKIQRTERGDSAVYLCASSLIPGEAFFGQGTRLTVV.

The genes are TRBV6-6 and TRBJ2-7, with D hard to call. The germline V gene encodes CDR1 MNHNY and CDR2 SVGAGI (reference sequence). This CDR3 has 15 amino acids. Trimming shortened V by 5 bases and J by 2 bases, and 16 bases separated the two germline ends. The CDR3 is CASSTSWAVTYEQYF. CDR3 sequence (DNA): TGTGCCAGCAGTACCTCATGGGCGGTAACCTACGAGCAGTACTTC.

The rearrangement uses TRBV13 and TRBJ2-3; D is possibly TRBD2 (5 bases). Germline CDR1 reads PRHDT; CDR2 reads FYEKMQ (reference sequence). Trimming stripped 5 bases from V and 5 bases from J, with 17 bases between. The CDR3 is 15 amino acids. CDR3 nucleotide sequence: TGTGCCAGCAGCCCCCCGGGAAGAGGACTAGATACGCAGTATTTT. It translates to CASSPPGRGLDTQYF.

CDR3 bases: TGTGCCAGCTCCCGCGACGTCGCGGACATTCAGTACTTC. Its translation: CASSRDVADIQYF. The chain uses TRBV18 and TRBJ2-4; D unclear. The germline V and J ends were trimmed by 6 bases and 8 bases, with 14 bases remaining between them. Germline V gene sequence: CDR1 KGHSH, CDR2 LQKENI. CDR3 size: 13 residues. Full variable domain (missing parts from reference TRBV18 and TRBJ2-4): NAGVMQNPRHLVRRRGQEARLRCSPMKGHSHVYWYRQLPEEGLKFMVYLQKENIIDESGMPKERFSAEFPKEGPSILRIQQVVRGDSAAYFCASSRDVADIQYFGAGTRLSVL.

This clone was found a few times. This sequence joins TRBV5-8 and TRBJ1-1, with D perhaps TRBD1 (5 bases). The CDR3 has 14 amino acids. Trimming shortened V by 4 bases and J by 2 bases, and 12 bases separated the two germline ends. Germline CDR1 SGHTS, CDR2 YDEGEE. The CDR3 is CASSGRQRNTEAFF. The CDR3 DNA is TGTGCCAGCAGCGGTAGACAGAGAAACACTGAAGCTTTCTTT.

This rearrangement joins TRBV7-2 to TRBJ2-4, with 7 bases matching TRBD1. Looked up from germline, CDR1 is SGHTA and CDR2 is FQGNSA. The CDR3 covers 15 residues. V lost 5 bases, J lost 1 base, and 5 bases stayed unmatched. The CDR3 region has the DNA TGTGCCAGCAGCCACAGGGGTGAGGCCAAAAACATTCAGTACTTC. It translates to CASSHRGEAKNIQYF.